This T cell receptor (beta chain) is from a study of blood T cell repertoires in COVID-19. Across the study: The United States, Italy and Spain supplied acute and convalescent COVID-19 samples. Sources were T cells, B-cell-depleted T cells, or PBMCs; the material itself was cDNA or gDNA.

Original processing methods: Quantification of nucleated cells was approximated via reference gene primer amplification. Profiling relied on immunoSEQ multiplex PCR, and the TCRdb table lists in-frame clones only, not all of them. The V and J calls and clone size come from that table; D and trimming were worked out from the DNA. The sample yields nearly 90,000 clones, approximately 88% seen once. This clone was seen more than once but under ten times. The CDR3 is 14 residues long. Germline CDR1 is SQVTM and CDR2 is ANQGSEA. V was trimmed by 0 bases and J by 7 bases, leaving 15 bases between them. This receptor was obtained from a man aged 55 to 69 with acute or convalescent COVID-19. The sample was peripheral blood. The rearrangement joins TRBV29-1 to TRBJ1-2; weak D call: TRBD1 (6 bases). The CDR3 sequence is CSVEDSRGWGGYTF. The CDR3 bases are TGCAGCGTTGAAGATAGCAGGGGCTGGGGTGGCTACACCTTC.